A single sample is the source of the 5 T cell receptor beta chains below, sequenced in a study of blood T cell repertoires in COVID-19. This table comes from immunoSEQ multiplex PCR, and its TCRdb copy is limited to in-frame clones, with some not included. The sample consists of about 39,000 clones, about 94% of them appearing once. The sample was peripheral blood. These TCRs come from a human donor with active COVID-19. The donor label of this sample is uncertain.

The V gene is TRBV5-1, the J gene TRBJ1-5; TRBD1 might be the D (5 bases). CDR3 length equals 14 residues. Deletions cut 4 bases from V and 4 bases from J, with 12 bases between. CDR1 is SGHRS, CDR2 YFSETQ, per germline. The CDR3 sequence: CASSPQGINQPQHF. The CDR3 DNA reads as TGCGCCAGCAGCCCGCAGGGAATTAATCAGCCCCAGCATTTT.

The chain employs TRBV27 and TRBJ1-1, with unresolved D. CDR3 length equals 14 residues. CDR1 is MNHEY and CDR2 is SMNVEV in the germline V gene (reference sequence). V was trimmed by 2 bases and J by 0 bases, leaving 7 bases between them. For the CDR3, the DNA is TGTGCCAGCAGTTTAGCGGCGATGAACACTGAAGCTTTCTTT. Translated, it gives CASSLAAMNTEAFF.

The J gene is TRBJ2-7, the V gene TRBV7-9; TRBD1 matches at 8 bases. V gave up 5 bases and J gave up 3 bases; unmatched junction bases: 9. The CDR3 has 15 residues. The germline V gene has CDR1 SEHNR and CDR2 FQNEAQ (reference sequence). The CDR3 sequence: CASSPWTGPDYEQYF. Here the CDR3 DNA reads TGTGCCAGCAGCCCCTGGACAGGGCCAGACTACGAGCAGTACTTC.

This chain connects TRBV3-1 (or the pseudogene TRBV3-2) to TRBJ2-3; D possibly corresponds to TRBD1 (5 bases). This CDR3 contains 15 residues. Germline V CDR1 and CDR2: LGHDT, YNNKEL (reference sequence). Trimming removed 4 bases from V and 6 bases from J, with 17 bases in between. As DNA, the CDR3 is TGTGCCAGCAGCCCAGGGCGGCTGACTTCGGATACGCAGTATTTT. This encodes CASSPGRLTSDTQYF.

This clone was seen just once. The J gene is TRBJ2-1, the V gene TRBV5-6, with D possibly matching TRBD2 (6 bases). Trimming took off 4 bases at V and 0 bases at J, with 8 bases between the two ends. Germline loops: CDR1 SGHDT, CDR2 YYEEEE. The CDR3 extends over 14 amino acids. CDR3 DNA: TGTGCCAGCAGCCCGGGAGACTCCTACAATGAGCAGTTCTTC. Amino acids: CASSPGDSYNEQFF.